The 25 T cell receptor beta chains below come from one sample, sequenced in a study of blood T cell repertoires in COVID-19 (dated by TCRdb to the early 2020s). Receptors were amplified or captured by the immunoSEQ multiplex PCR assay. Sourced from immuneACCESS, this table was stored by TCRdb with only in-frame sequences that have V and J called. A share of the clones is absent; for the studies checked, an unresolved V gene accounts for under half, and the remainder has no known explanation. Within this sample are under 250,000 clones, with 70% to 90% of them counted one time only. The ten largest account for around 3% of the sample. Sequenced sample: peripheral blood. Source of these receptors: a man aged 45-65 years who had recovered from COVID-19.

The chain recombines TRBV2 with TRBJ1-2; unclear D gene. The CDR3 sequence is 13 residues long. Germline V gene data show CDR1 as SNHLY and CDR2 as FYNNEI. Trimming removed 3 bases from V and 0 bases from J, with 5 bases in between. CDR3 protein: CASSDPANYGYTF. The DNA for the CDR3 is TGTGCCAGCAGTGATCCAGCTAACTATGGCTACACCTTC.

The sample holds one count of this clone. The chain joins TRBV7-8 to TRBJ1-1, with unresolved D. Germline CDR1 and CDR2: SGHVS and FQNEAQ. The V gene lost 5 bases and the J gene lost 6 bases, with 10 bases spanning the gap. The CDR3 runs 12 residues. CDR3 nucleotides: TGTGCCAGCAGCCGAGGTCTATCTGAAGCTTTCTTT. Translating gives CASSRGLSEAFF.

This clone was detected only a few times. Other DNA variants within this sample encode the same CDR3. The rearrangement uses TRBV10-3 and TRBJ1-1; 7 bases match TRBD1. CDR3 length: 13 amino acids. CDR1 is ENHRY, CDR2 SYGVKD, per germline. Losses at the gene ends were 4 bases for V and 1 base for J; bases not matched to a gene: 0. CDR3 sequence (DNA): TGTGCCATCAGTGGACAGGGGAACACTGAAGCTTTCTTT. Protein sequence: CAISGQGNTEAFF.

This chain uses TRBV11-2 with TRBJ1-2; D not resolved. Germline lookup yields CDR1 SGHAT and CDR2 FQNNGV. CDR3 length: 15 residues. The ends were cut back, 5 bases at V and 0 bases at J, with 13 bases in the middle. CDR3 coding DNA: TGTGCCAGCAGCCCCGGGTTATTTTCTAACTATGGCTACACCTTC. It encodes CASSPGLFSNYGYTF. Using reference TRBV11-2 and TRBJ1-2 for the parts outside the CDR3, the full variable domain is EAGVAQSPRYKIIEKRQSVAFWCNPISGHATLYWYQQILGQGPKLLIQFQNNGVVDDSQLPKDRFSAERLKGVDSTLKIQPAKLEDSAVYLCASSPGLFSNYGYTFGSGTRLTVV.

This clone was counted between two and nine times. CDR3 bases: TGTGCCAGTCGAGGACAGGCAACCTACGAGCAGTACTTC. Protein: CASRGQATYEQYF. The V and J genes are TRBV25-1 and TRBJ2-7; TRBD1 matches at 7 bases. Germline V CDR1 and CDR2: MGHDK, SYGVNS. The CDR3 is 13 amino acids. The V gene end was trimmed by 9 bases and the J gene end by 2 bases; junction bases not matched to a gene: 7.

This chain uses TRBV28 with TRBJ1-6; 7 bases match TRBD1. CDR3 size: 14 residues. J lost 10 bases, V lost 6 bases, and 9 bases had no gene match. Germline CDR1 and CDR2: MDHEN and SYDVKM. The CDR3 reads CASSPRQGRSPLHF. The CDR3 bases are TGTGCCAGCAGCCCTCGACAGGGCCGCTCACCCCTCCACTTT.

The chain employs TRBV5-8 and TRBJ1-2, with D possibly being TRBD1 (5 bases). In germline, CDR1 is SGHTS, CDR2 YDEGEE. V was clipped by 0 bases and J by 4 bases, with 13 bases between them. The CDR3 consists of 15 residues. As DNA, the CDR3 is TGTGCCAGCAGCTTGGGACAGCTCTACGCCTATGGCTACACCTTC. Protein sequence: CASSLGQLYAYGYTF.

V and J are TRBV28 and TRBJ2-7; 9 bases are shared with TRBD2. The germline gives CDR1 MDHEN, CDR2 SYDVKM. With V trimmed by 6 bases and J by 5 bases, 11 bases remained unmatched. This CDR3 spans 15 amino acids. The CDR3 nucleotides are TGTGCCAGCAGCCCTGCTAGCGGGAAAAGAAACGAGCAGTACTTC. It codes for CASSPASGKRNEQYF.

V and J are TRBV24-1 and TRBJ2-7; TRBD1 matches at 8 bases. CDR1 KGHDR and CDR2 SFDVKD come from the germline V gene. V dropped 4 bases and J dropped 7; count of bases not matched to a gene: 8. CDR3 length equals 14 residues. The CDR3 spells CATSEPGQGGEQYF. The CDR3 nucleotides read TGTGCCACCAGTGAACCCGGACAGGGAGGAGAGCAGTACTTC.

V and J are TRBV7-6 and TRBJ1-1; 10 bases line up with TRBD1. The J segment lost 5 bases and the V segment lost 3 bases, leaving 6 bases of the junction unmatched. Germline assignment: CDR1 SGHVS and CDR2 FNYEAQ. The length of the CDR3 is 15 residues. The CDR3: CASSFRTGGGTEAFF. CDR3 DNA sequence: TGTGCCAGCAGCTTCCGGACAGGGGGAGGAACTGAAGCTTTCTTT.

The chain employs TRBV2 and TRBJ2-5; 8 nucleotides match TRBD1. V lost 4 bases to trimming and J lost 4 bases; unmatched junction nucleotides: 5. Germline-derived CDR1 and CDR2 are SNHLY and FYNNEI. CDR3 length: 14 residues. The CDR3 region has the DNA TGTGCCAGCAGTGCCCAACAGGGGGGAGAGACCCAGTACTTC. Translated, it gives CASSAQQGGETQYF.

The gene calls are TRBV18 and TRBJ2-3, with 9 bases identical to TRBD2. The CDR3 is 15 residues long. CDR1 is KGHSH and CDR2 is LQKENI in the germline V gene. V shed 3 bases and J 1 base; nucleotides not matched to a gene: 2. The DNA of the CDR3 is TGTGCCAGCTCACCTAGCGGGAGCGGCACAGATACGCAGTATTTT. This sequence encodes CASSPSGSGTDTQYF.

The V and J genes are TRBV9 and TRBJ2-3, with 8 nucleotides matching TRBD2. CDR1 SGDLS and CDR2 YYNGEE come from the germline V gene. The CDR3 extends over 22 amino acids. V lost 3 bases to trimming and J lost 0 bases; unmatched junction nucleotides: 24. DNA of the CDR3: TGTGCCAGCAGCGGACCGATACCCCCCCGGGAGGGACACCTTCACAGCACAGATACGCAGTATTTT. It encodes CASSGPIPPREGHLHSTDTQYF.

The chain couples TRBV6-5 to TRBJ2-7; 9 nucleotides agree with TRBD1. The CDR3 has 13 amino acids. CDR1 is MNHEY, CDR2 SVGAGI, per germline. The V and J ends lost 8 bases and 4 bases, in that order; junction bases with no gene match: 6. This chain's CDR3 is CASFKGTGYEQYF. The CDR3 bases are TGTGCCAGCTTTAAAGGGACAGGGTACGAGCAGTACTTC.

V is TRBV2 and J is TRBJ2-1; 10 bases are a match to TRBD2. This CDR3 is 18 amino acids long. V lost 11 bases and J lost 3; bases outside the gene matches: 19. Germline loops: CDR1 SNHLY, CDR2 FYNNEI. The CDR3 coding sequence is TGTGCCGCGAGCAAAACGGGACTAGCGTATGAAATCTACAATGAGCAGTTCTTC. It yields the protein CAASKTGLAYEIYNEQFF.

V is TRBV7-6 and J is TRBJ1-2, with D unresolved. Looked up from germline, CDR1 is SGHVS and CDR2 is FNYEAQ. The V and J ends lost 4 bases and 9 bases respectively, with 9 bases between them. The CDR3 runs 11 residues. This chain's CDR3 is CASSSGSSYTF. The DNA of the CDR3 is TGTGCCAGCAGCTCCGGGTCGAGCTACACCTTC.

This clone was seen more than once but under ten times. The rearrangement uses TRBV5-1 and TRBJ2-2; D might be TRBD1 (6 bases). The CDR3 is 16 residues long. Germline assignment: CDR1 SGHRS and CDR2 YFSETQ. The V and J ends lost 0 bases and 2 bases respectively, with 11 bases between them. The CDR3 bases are TGCGCCAGCAGCTTGGGGCCAGGGGTAAACACCGGGGAGCTGTTTTTT. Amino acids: CASSLGPGVNTGELFF.

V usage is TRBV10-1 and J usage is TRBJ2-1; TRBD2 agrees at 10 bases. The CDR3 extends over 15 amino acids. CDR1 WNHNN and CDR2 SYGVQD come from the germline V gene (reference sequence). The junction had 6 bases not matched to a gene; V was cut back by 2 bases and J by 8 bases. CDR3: CASSEVVAGGYEQFF. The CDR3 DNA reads TGCGCCAGCAGTGAGGTAGTAGCGGGAGGCTATGAGCAGTTCTTC.

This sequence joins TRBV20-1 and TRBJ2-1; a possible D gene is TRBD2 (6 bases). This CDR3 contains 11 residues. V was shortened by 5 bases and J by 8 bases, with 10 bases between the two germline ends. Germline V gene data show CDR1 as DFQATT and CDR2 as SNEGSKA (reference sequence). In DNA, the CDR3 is TGCAGTGCTCCGGACTATCATGAGCAGTTCTTC. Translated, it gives CSAPDYHEQFF.

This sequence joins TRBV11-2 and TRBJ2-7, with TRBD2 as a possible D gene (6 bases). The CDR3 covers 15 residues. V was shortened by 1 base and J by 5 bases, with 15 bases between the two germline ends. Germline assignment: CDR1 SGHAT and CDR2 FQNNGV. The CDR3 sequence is CASSLVAGSMHEQYF. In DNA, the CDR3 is TGTGCCAGCAGCTTAGTCGCGGGATCTATGCACGAGCAGTACTTC. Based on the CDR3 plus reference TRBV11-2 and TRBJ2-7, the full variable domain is EAGVAQSPRYKIIEKRQSVAFWCNPISGHATLYWYQQILGQGPKLLIQFQNNGVVDDSQLPKDRFSAERLKGVDSTLKIQPAKLEDSAVYLCASSLVAGSMHEQYFGPGTRLTVT.

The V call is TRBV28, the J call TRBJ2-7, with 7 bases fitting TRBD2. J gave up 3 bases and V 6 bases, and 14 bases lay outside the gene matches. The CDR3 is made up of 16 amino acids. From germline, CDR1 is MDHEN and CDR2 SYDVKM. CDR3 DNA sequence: TGTGCCAGCAGGGAAACGGGGGGTCCTGCGGTCTACGAGCAGTACTTC. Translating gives CASRETGGPAVYEQYF.

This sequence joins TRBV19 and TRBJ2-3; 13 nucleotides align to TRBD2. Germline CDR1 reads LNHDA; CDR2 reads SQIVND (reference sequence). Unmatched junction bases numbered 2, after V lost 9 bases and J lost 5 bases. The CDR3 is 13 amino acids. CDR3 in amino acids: CASRLAGGDTQYF. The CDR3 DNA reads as TGTGCCAGCCGACTAGCGGGAGGAGATACGCAGTATTTT.

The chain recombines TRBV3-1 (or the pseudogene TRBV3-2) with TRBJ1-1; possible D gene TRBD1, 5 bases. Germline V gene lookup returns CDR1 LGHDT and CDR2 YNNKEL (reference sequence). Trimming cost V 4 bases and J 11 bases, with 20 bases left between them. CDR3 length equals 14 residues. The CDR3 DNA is TGTGCCAGCAGCCCGGGGCCCGGAGGGAATGGTGCTTTCTTT. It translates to CASSPGPGGNGAFF.

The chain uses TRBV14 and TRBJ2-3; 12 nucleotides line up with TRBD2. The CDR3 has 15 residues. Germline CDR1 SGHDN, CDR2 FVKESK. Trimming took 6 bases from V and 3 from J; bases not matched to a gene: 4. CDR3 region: CASSRGTSGTDTQYF. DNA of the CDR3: TGTGCCAGCAGTCGCGGGACTAGCGGGACAGATACGCAGTATTTT.

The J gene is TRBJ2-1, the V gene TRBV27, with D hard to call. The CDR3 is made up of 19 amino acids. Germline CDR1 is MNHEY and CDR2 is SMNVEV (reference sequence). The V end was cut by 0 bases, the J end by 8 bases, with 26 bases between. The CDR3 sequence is CASSLSPSLARSHPDEQFF. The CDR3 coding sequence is TGTGCCAGCAGTTTATCCCCCTCTTTGGCTAGAAGCCATCCGGATGAGCAGTTCTTC.